This T cell receptor beta chain is drawn from a study of cytomegalovirus exposure and HLA in healthy donors. Points from the study as a whole: Productive rates of about 87% or about 30% were seen for most TCR beta V segments in an earlier analysis.

PCR employed 60 Vbeta and 13 Jbeta primers. Profiled with immunoSEQ multiplex PCR; TCRdb holds only in-frame clones, not every one. The profile covers about 120,000 clones, with 75% to 90% appearing a single time and less than 2.5% taken by the ten largest. The CDR3 totals 15 residues. The ends were cut back, 5 bases at V and 0 bases at J, with 13 bases in the middle. The germline CDR1 and CDR2 sequences are SNHLY and FYNNEI. This clone showed up just once. Its antigen is still unknown. This clonotype originated in a man between 25 and 39 years old in good health and CMV-seronegative. Sequenced sample: PBMCs. The gene calls are TRBV2 and TRBJ1-2; perhaps TRBD1 as D (6 bases). DNA for the CDR3: TGTGCCAGCAGTCCCGACAGGTCCGCTAACTATGGCTACACCTTC. It is translated as CASSPDRSANYGYTF.